Each of the 26 T cell receptor beta chains below was sequenced from the same sample in a study of blood T cell repertoires in COVID-19. The table came from immunoSEQ multiplex PCR; TCRdb's copy has only in-frame clones and leaves some out. The sample records about 180,000 clones, more than 70% being singletons. The material sequenced was peripheral blood. These receptors all stem from a man in his forties or fifties with active or convalescent COVID-19.

The chain has TRBV5-1 and TRBJ2-1; D is perhaps TRBD2 (5 bases). The ends were cut back, 0 bases at V and 4 bases at J, with 11 bases in the middle. The CDR3 has 15 residues. Germline V lookup: CDR1 SGHRS, CDR2 YFSETQ. DNA for the CDR3: TGCGCCAGCAGCTTGGTGGCGGGCTCTTACAATGAGCAGTTCTTC. Its translation: CASSLVAGSYNEQFF. Full variable domain (rest looked up from reference TRBV5-1 and TRBJ2-1): KAGVTQTPRYLIKTRGQQVTLSCSPISGHRSVSWYQQTPGQGLQFLFEYFSETQRNKGNFPGRFSGRQFSNSRSEMNVSTLELGDSALYLCASSLVAGSYNEQFFGPGTRLTVL.

The gene calls are TRBV28 and TRBJ1-4; D is possibly TRBD1 (6 bases). Germline V CDR1 and CDR2: MDHEN, SYDVKM. Trimming removed 6 bases at V and 0 bases at J, with 14 bases between. The CDR3 has 16 residues. The CDR3 bases are TGTGCCAGCAGACCCGGGGGGCTCCCAACTAATGAAAAACTGTTTTTT. The encoded protein is CASRPGGLPTNEKLFF.

Concerning this clone: This CDR3 fails to terminate in the conserved phenylalanine or tryptophan, so it likely reflects a read error. The DNA is left out, because the CDR3 cannot be placed on it with certainty; the CDR3 is given as TCRdb lists it. The genes are TRBV4-1 and TRBJ1-2; the D call of TRBD1 is as the table states it, not checked on the DNA. Germline loops: CDR1 MGHRA, CDR2 YSYEKL. A total of 13 residues make up the CDR3, ends included. The CDR3 sequence: CASSQDPRDRESL.

V usage is TRBV6-2 or TRBV6-3 and J usage is TRBJ1-1; D unresolved. Deletions cut 5 bases from V and 3 bases from J, with 16 bases between. Germline loops: CDR1 MNHEY, CDR2 SVGEGT. The CDR3 runs to 15 residues. Here the CDR3 reads CASSPGSLVDTEAFF. CDR3 in DNA: TGTGCCAGCAGTCCCGGGTCCTTGGTGGACACTGAAGCTTTCTTT.

This clone has a handful of counts. The chain combines TRBV27 with TRBJ2-7; 8 bases match TRBD1. With V trimmed by 6 bases and J by 7 bases, 26 bases remained unmatched. The germline V gene encodes CDR1 MNHEY and CDR2 SMNVEV (reference sequence). The CDR3 runs to 19 residues. The CDR3 coding sequence is TGTGCCAGCAGGACCCTCGGGACAGGCTCGTCGCTTGCCCTGAATGAGCAGTACTTC. Encoded protein: CASRTLGTGSSLALNEQYF.

The rearrangement links TRBV28 to TRBJ2-7, with D maybe TRBD1 (6 bases). Trimming took 3 bases from V and 5 from J, leaving 8 bases between them. This CDR3 is built from 12 residues. CDR1 and CDR2 from the germline V gene are MDHEN and SYDVKM. The CDR3 reads CASSFRGHEQYF. The CDR3, as DNA: TGTGCCAGCAGTTTCAGGGGCCACGAGCAGTACTTC.

The chain recombines TRBV6-4 with TRBJ2-7; D possibly corresponds to TRBD2 (6 bases). The CDR3 contains 17 residues. The ends were cut back, 5 bases at V and 0 bases at J, with 20 bases in the middle. CDR1 is MRHNA, CDR2 SNTAGT, per germline. The CDR3 sequence is CASSYYEPEGSSYEQYF. The CDR3, as DNA: TGTGCCAGCAGTTACTACGAACCGGAGGGCAGCTCCTACGAGCAGTACTTC.

The chain uses TRBV5-1 and TRBJ1-2; TRBD1 matches at 9 bases. The CDR3 contains 14 residues. The junction had 3 bases not matched to a gene; V was cut back by 4 bases and J by 2 bases. The germline V gene encodes CDR1 SGHRS and CDR2 YFSETQ. The CDR3 nucleotides read TGCGCCAGCAGCCCGACAGGGGGAAACTATGGCTACACCTTC. It specifies CASSPTGGNYGYTF.

Written as DNA, the CDR3 is TGTGCCAGCAGCCCGGACAGGGGATACGAGCAGTACTTC. As protein: CASSPDRGYEQYF. The V gene is TRBV7-2, the J gene TRBJ2-7; 9 positions match TRBD1. The CDR3 contains 13 residues. The germline CDR1 and CDR2 sequences are SGHTA and FQGNSA. J lost 4 bases, V lost 5 bases, and 3 bases had no gene match.

The genes are TRBV9 and TRBJ2-2, with D possibly being TRBD2 (6 bases). The CDR3 covers 15 residues. V shed 0 bases and J shed 3 bases, with 9 bases lying between them. Germline V gene sequence: CDR1 SGDLS, CDR2 YYNGEE. CDR3 coding DNA: TGTGCCAGCAGCGTAGCGGGGGTGGACACCGGGGAGCTGTTTTTT. It is translated as CASSVAGVDTGELFF.

The rearrangement joins TRBV27 to TRBJ1-1; D call uncertain. V dropped 1 base and J dropped 1 base, with 7 bases sitting between them. From germline, CDR1 is MNHEY and CDR2 SMNVEV (reference sequence). The CDR3 spans 14 residues. CDR3 in amino acids: CASSLLAANTEAFF. The CDR3 nucleotides are TGTGCCAGCAGTTTATTAGCAGCGAACACTGAAGCTTTCTTT.

This sequence joins TRBV2 and TRBJ1-1; 10 bases map to TRBD1. The CDR3 covers 12 residues. V trimming: 6 bases; J trimming: 12 bases; junction bases outside the gene matches: 7. Germline V CDR1 and CDR2: SNHLY, FYNNEI. The CDR3 is CASRSDRGRSFF. CDR3 sequence (DNA): TGTGCCAGCAGATCAGACAGGGGGCGGTCTTTCTTT.

In DNA, the CDR3 is TGTGCCAGCAGCTTGGCCAGCGGGGTCCGGGGCGGAGGGGCACCCCTCCACTTT. It specifies CASSLASGVRGGGAPLHF. The chain has TRBV5-6 and TRBJ1-6, with D possibly being TRBD1 (5 bases). Trimming removed 0 bases at V and 11 bases at J, with 24 bases between. Germline V gives CDR1 SGHDT, CDR2 YYEEEE. The CDR3 runs 18 residues.

The chain has TRBV2 and TRBJ2-1; 16 nucleotides align to TRBD2. The CDR3 is 16 residues long. With V trimmed by 6 bases and J by 5 bases, 4 bases remained unmatched. The germline V gene has CDR1 SNHLY and CDR2 FYNNEI. Written as DNA, the CDR3 is TGTGCCAGCAGAAAGGGACTAGCGGGGGGGAACAATGAGCAGTTCTTC. This gives the protein CASRKGLAGGNNEQFF.

This rearrangement joins TRBV11-2 to TRBJ1-2, with TRBD1 matching over 7 bases. The CDR3 totals 14 residues. CDR1 is SGHAT and CDR2 is FQNNGV in the germline V gene. Germline trimming cut 6 bases from V and 4 bases from J; bases unmatched to any gene: 8. The DNA for the CDR3 is TGTGCCAGCAGTTTACAGGGGAATAGCTATGGCTACACCTTC. It translates to CASSLQGNSYGYTF.

With regard to this clone: At the DNA level, this CDR3 is encoded by other sequences in the same sample as well. The chain recombines TRBV6-1 with TRBJ1-1; 8 nucleotides align to TRBD1. The CDR3 has 14 amino acids. J was trimmed by 4 bases and V by 1 base; bases with no gene match: 2. Germline CDR1 is MNHNS and CDR2 is SASEGT. CDR3 residues: CASSEGQGSTEAFF. The CDR3 nucleotides read TGTGCCAGCAGTGAAGGACAGGGGAGCACTGAAGCTTTCTTT.

V usage is TRBV2 and J usage is TRBJ1-2; 10 positions agree with TRBD1. With 2 bases clipped from V and 5 bases from J, the junction kept 8 bases outside the gene matches. CDR1 and CDR2 from the germline V gene are SNHLY and FYNNEI. The length of the CDR3 is 16 residues. The CDR3, as DNA: TGTGCCAGCAGTGAAATCCGGACAGGGGGGGATTATGGCTACACCTTC. Translation: CASSEIRTGGDYGYTF. The complete variable domain, with remaining parts taken from reference TRBV2 and TRBJ1-2, reads EPEVTQTPSHQVTQMGQEVILRCVPISNHLYFYWYRQILGQKVEFLVSFYNNEISEKSEIFDDQFSVERPDGSNFTLKIRSTKLEDSAMYFCASSEIRTGGDYGYTFGSGTRLTVV.

With respect to this clone: The sample contains more than one DNA sequence encoding this CDR3. The chain carries TRBV5-4 and TRBJ1-4; D is unclear. The germline V gene has CDR1 SGHNT and CDR2 YYREEE (reference sequence). The V gene lost 0 bases and the J gene lost 4 bases, with 7 bases spanning the gap. The CDR3 is 14 residues long. This CDR3 is CASSLGGLNEKLFF. CDR3 nucleotides: TGTGCCAGCAGCTTGGGCGGGCTTAATGAAAAACTGTTTTTT.

The rearrangement links TRBV3-1 (or the pseudogene TRBV3-2) to TRBJ2-6; possible D gene TRBD1, 5 bases. The CDR3 is 15 residues long. V was cut by 5 bases and J by 1 base, with 9 bases left in between. Germline CDR1 LGHDT, CDR2 YNNKEL (reference sequence). The CDR3 protein is CASSATGSGANVLTF. In DNA form, the CDR3 reads TGTGCCAGCAGCGCTACAGGTTCTGGGGCCAACGTCCTGACTTTC.

This clone was found many times. The chain carries TRBV28 and TRBJ1-2; TRBD1 agrees at 8 bases. This CDR3 is built from 13 residues. Germline CDR1 and CDR2: MDHEN and SYDVKM. V shed 7 bases and J 7 bases; nucleotides not matched to a gene: 8. CDR3 sequence: CASTTGGSGGYTF. The CDR3 nucleotides read TGTGCCAGCACCACAGGGGGAAGCGGTGGCTACACCTTC.

The V gene is TRBV5-4, the J gene TRBJ1-2, with D maybe TRBD1 (6 bases). The V and J ends lost 6 bases and 3 bases respectively, with 18 bases between them. Germline CDR1 is SGHNT and CDR2 is YYREEE (reference sequence). The CDR3 runs to 15 residues. The CDR3 spells CASKFGQRLHYGYTF. The CDR3 nucleotides read TGTGCCAGCAAATTCGGACAGAGACTTCACTATGGCTACACCTTC.

This chain uses TRBV30 with TRBJ1-5; TRBD1 is a possible D gene (6 bases). V lost 2 bases to trimming and J lost 4 bases, with 9 bases between them. Germline assignment: CDR1 GTSNPN and CDR2 SVGIG (reference sequence). The CDR3 totals 13 residues. The CDR3 spells CAWSRDINQPQHF. The CDR3 nucleotides are TGTGCCTGGAGTCGGGACATTAATCAGCCCCAGCATTTT.

This clone was recorded once. The CDR3 nucleotides read TGTGCCACCAGTGACCCGACAGGGGATGAGCAGTTCTTC. Translation: CATSDPTGDEQFF. V gene TRBV24-1 combines with J gene TRBJ2-1; 8 nucleotides agree with TRBD1. The trim removed 4 bases at V and 8 bases at J, leaving 3 bases unmatched. Germline V gene data show CDR1 as KGHDR and CDR2 as SFDVKD. The CDR3 runs 13 residues.

The rearrangement joins TRBV4-2 to TRBJ1-6; no reliable D call. The CDR3 totals 15 residues. The V and J ends lost 3 bases and 5 bases respectively, with 11 bases between them. The germline CDR1 and CDR2 sequences are LGHNA and YNFKEQ. CDR3 coding DNA: TGTGCCAGCAGCCAGACTCTGTTCAATAATTCACCCCTCCACTTT. Translating gives CASSQTLFNNSPLHF.

The J gene is TRBJ1-5, the V gene TRBV19, with TRBD1 matching 10 bases. Germline assignment: CDR1 LNHDA and CDR2 SQIVND (reference sequence). Trimming at V came to 3 bases and at J to 9 bases, leaving 11 bases not matched to a gene. The CDR3 consists of 16 residues. This CDR3 reads CASSIGTGALKGPQHF. In nucleotides, the CDR3 is TGTGCCAGTAGTATTGGGACAGGGGCCCTCAAGGGGCCCCAGCATTTT.

This clone was recorded once. The chain uses TRBV7-2 and TRBJ2-7, with D hard to call. CDR3 length: 14 residues. Trimming cost V 1 base and J 1 base, with 8 bases left between them. CDR1 SGHTA and CDR2 FQGNSA come from the germline V gene. The CDR3, as DNA: TGTGCCAGCAGCTTAGATACGGGTTCCTACGAGCAGTACTTC. As protein: CASSLDTGSYEQYF.